This section outlines one TCR beta chain sequence together with its context. Its target is unknown. The CDR3 consists of 13 residues. Germline V gene sequence: CDR1 SGHRS, CDR2 YFSETQ. Trimming shortened V by 3 bases and J by 0 bases, and 3 bases separated the two germline ends. The data derive from a study of T cells in Graves' hyperthyroidism and ophthalmopathy. Among the patients, aged 18 to 65, hyperthyroidism was newly diagnosed and had lasted under 2 months. The study left out patients who had uncontrolled infection, other autoimmune disease, pregnancy or lactation. The authors took PBMCs from 8 to 10 ml fresh peripheral blood. The study's findings and limits: Peripheral blood also featured most of the thyroid clonotypes expanded above 0.001.

RNA transcripts provided the source from which TCR beta CDR3 regions were amplified. A set of HTBI primers served as the primers for a first-round RT-PCR of the TCR CDR3. TCRdb recomputed calls from the multiplex PCR reads with MiXCR, one row per CDR3 protein. Seen here are fewer than 450,000 distinct CDR3 sequences, roughly 17% observed once, and the top ten hold almost 35%. This receptor was identified in a young woman with Graves' hyperthyroidism that later progressed to Graves' ophthalmopathy. The genes are TRBV5-1 and TRBJ1-4; D gene ambiguous. Sequencing input: blood. The CDR3 DNA is TGCGCCAGCAGCTCTGCAACTAATGAAAAACTGTTTTTT. As protein: CASSSATNEKLFF. The full variable domain, with the rest looked up from reference TRBV5-1 and TRBJ1-4, is KAGVTQTPRYLIKTRGQQVTLSCSPISGHRSVSWYQQTPGQGLQFLFEYFSETQRNKGNFPGRFSGRQFSNSRSEMNVSTLELGDSALYLCASSSATNEKLFFGSGTQLSVL.